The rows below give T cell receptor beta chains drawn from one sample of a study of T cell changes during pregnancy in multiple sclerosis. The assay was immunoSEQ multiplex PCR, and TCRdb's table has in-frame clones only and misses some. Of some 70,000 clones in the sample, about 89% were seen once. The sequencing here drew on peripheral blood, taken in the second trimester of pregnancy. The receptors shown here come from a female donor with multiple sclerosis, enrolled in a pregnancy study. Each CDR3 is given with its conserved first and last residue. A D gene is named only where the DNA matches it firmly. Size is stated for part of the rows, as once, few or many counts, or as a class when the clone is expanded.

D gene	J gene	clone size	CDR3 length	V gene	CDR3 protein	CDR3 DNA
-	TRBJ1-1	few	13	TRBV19	CASRRDTDTEAFF	TGTGCCAGTAGAAGGGACACAGACACTGAAGCTTTCTTT
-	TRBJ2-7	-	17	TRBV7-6	CASSLGGGAVASYEQYF	TGTGCCAGCAGCTTAGGAGGTGGGGCTGTCGCTTCCTACGAGCAGTACTTC
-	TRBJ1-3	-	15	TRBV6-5	CASTLTTSSGNTIYF	TGTGCCAGCACCCTAACCACGAGCTCTGGAAACACCATATATTTT
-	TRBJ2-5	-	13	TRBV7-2	CASSPDSTGTQYF	TGTGCCAGCAGCCCGGACTCGACGGGGACCCAGTACTTC
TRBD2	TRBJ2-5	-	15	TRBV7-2	CASSTRLAGAETQYF	TGTGCCAGCAGCACCCGACTAGCGGGAGCAGAGACCCAGTACTTC
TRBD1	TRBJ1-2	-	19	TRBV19	CASSTAVRPGQGQLYGYTF	TGTGCCAGTAGTACCGCGGTCCGTCCGGGACAGGGGCAACTCTATGGCTACACCTTC
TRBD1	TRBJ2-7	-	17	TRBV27	CASSPPPPGQPAYEQYF	TGTGCCAGCAGTCCTCCTCCCCCGGGACAGCCGGCCTACGAGCAGTACTTC
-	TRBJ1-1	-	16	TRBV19	CASSPLTLSPSAEAFF	TGTGCCAGTAGTCCTCTCACTTTAAGCCCGTCTGCGGAAGCTTTCTTT
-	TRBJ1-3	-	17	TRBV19	CASSDPRVGTARSTIYF	TGTGCCAGTAGTGACCCCCGTGTGGGGACTGCTCGCAGCACCATATATTTT
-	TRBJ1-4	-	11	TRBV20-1	CSASWEGELFF	TGCAGTGCTAGCTGGGAGGGGGAACTGTTTTTT
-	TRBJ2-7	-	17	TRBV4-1	CASSHGTSGPGSYEQYF	TGCGCCAGCAGCCACGGGACTTCGGGACCAGGGTCCTACGAGCAGTACTTC
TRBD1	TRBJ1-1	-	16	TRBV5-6	CASSQWRTGGDTEAFF	TGTGCCAGCAGCCAGTGGAGGACAGGCGGGGACACTGAAGCTTTCTTT
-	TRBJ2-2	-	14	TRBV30	CAWRADGKTGELFF	TGTGCCTGGAGGGCGGATGGTAAAACCGGGGAGCTGTTTTTT